This T cell receptor beta chain was obtained from a study of cytotoxic CD8 clonotypes in ibrutinib-treated CLL. CDR1 and CDR2 from the germline V gene are SNHLY and FYNNEI. Trimming removed 6 bases from V and 0 bases from J, with 6 bases in between. CDR3 size: 13 residues. Assay: immunoSEQ multiplex PCR; the TCRdb copy retains only in-frame clones and omits some. The repertoire has 250,000 to 350,000 clones, roughly three quarters of them found once; the top ten carry about 5.3%. The sequencing here drew on PBMCs, taken at disease progression, from a patient treated with ibrutinib. The rearrangement uses TRBV2 and TRBJ2-1; D call uncertain. This TCR came from a human donor with chronic lymphocytic leukemia. This CDR3 is CASRVSSYNEQFF. CDR3 coding DNA: TGTGCCAGCAGGGTGAGCTCCTACAATGAGCAGTTCTTC.